This record concerns one T cell receptor beta chain sequence. The antigen remains undetermined. The length of the CDR3 is 14 residues. CDR1 and CDR2 from the germline V gene are SEHNR and FQNEAQ (reference sequence). The V end lost 6 bases, the J end lost 5 bases, and 13 bases lay between the germline ends. The sample is drawn from a study of shared clonotypes between healthy human individuals. Study at large: A couple of women and a few men aged 18 to 49 served as donors. Whole-study findings and limits: Generally, naive subsets came out with larger estimated richness than memory subsets.

Terminally differentiated effector memory CD45RA+ cells were left out of the naive CD8 fraction, which was CD45RO-negative and positively selected for CCR7. Only in-frame clones appear in the TCRdb table, and some are missing; sequencing was by immunoSEQ multiplex PCR. The sample lists about 2 million clones, about 95% occurring once. V gene TRBV7-9 combines with J gene TRBJ2-2; tentative D call: TRBD1 (6 bases). This sequence originates from a man younger than 35 in good health. The sequenced material came from naive CD8+ T cells sorted from blood. In DNA, the CDR3 is TGTGCCAGCAGAGGGTCAGGGGTTACCGGGGAGCTGTTTTTT. Its translation is CASRGSGVTGELFF.